This entry concerns a single T cell receptor beta chain. Antigen: not known. Genomic DNA from bulk tumor acted as the template, and about 600 ng was loaded per sample. Several biopsies were collected from each primary tumor during surgery. They were spaced as far apart as possible within the tumor mass. With untreated, newly diagnosed non-small cell lung cancer, the patients went on to undergo curative surgery. This sample stems from a study of immune heterogeneity within non-small cell lung tumors. Turning to the study itself: Classification of the tumors gave a handful of squamous cell carcinomas, around nine non-squamous carcinomas and 1 not otherwise specified.

In a multiplex PCR, 32 V and 13 J primers amplified TCR beta CDR3. TCRdb independently ran MiXCR on the multiplex PCR reads; one entry per CDR3 protein. The data show 21,000 or so distinct CDR3 sequences, with under 30% seen just once and around 4.3% held by the top ten. Trimming cost V 6 bases and J 0 bases, with 11 bases left between them. This CDR3 contains 15 residues. The germline V gene encodes CDR1 WSHSY and CDR2 SAAADI. Whole-study findings and limits: Identical dominant CDR3 beta clonotypes recurred across a patient's tumor sites, together with site-unique high-frequency clones. Individual patients showed largely nonoverlapping sets of high-frequency T-cell receptor beta clonotypes.

The sequencing sample was made of lung tumor tissue. The rearrangement joins TRBV10-2 to TRBJ2-2; possible D gene TRBD2, 5 bases. The sequence was collected from a man aged 35-49 years with non-small cell lung cancer. The CDR3 region is CASRPSGSNTGELFF. DNA of the CDR3: TGCGCCAGCAGGCCCTCGGGGTCGAACACCGGGGAGCTGTTTTTT.